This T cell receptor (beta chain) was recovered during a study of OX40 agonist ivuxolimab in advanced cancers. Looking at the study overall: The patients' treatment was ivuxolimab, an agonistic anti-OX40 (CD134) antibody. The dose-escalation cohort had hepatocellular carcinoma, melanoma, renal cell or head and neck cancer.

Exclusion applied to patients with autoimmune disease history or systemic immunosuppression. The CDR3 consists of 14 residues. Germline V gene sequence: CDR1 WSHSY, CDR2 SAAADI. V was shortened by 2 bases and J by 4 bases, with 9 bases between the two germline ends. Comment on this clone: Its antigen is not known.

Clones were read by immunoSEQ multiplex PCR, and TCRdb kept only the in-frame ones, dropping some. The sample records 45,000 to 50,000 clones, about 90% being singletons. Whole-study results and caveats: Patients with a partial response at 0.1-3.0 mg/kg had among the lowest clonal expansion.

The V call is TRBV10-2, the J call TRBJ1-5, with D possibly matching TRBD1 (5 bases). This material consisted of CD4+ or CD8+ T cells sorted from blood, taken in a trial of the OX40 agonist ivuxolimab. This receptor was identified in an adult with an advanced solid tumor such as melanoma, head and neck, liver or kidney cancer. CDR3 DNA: TGCGCCAGCAGTGAGAGGAAGGGGAATCAGCCCCAGCATTTT. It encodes CASSERKGNQPQHF.